This T cell receptor (beta chain) appears in the sequencing data of a study of cytomegalovirus exposure and HLA in healthy donors. Study overall: Sequencing of about 179 million T cells in an earlier analysis found roughly 120 million unique TCR beta sequences. Overall study results and limits: Reports indicate that TCR beta sequences accurately predicted the HLA-A and HLA-B alleles of most subjects. The study assumed roughly uniform donor sequencing depth for presence/absence analyses.

In the PCR, 60 Vbeta and 13 Jbeta primers were used. Sequencing was performed with immunoSEQ multiplex PCR; in TCRdb, only in-frame clones are kept and a portion is missing. The table records roughly 240,000 clones, roughly 87% of them present only once. Whereas donors were nominally healthy upon sampling, unrecorded immune exposures were probable. With 4 bases clipped from V and 4 bases from J, the junction kept 3 bases outside the gene matches. This CDR3 is built from 14 residues. Germline CDR1 MNHNY, CDR2 SVGAGI (reference sequence). A word on this clone: The antigen remains undetermined.

The sequence came from a woman aged 35 to 49 in good health and CMV-seropositive. Sequenced material: PBMCs. The chain joins TRBV6-6 to TRBJ2-1; TRBD1 agrees at 8 bases. CDR3 DNA: TGTGCCAGCAGTTCAGGGGGCTCTTACAATGAGCAGTTCTTC. Translating it yields CASSSGGSYNEQFF.